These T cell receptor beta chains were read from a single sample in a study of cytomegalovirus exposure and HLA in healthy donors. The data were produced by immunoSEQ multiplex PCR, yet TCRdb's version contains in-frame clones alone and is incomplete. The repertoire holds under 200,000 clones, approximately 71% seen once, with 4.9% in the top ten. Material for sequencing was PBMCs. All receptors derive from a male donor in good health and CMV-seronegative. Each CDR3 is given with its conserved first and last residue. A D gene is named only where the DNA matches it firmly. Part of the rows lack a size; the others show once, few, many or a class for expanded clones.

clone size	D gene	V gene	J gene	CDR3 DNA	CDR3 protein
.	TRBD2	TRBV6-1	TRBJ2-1	TGTGCCAGCAGTGAAGCGGGACTAGACCGGAAAACTTTCGGTGGTGAGCAGTTCTTC	CASSEAGLDRKTFGGEQFF
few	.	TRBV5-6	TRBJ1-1	TGTGCCAGCACCATCAGGGAGAACACTGAAGCTTTCTTT	CASTIRENTEAFF
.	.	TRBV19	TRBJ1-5	TGTGCCAGTAGTGATCTGCAGGGGACCCATCAGCCCCAGCATTTT	CASSDLQGTHQPQHF
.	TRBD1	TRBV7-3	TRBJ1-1	TGTGCCAGCAGCCTCATTCCCACCGGGACAGGGGGCGTCATGAACACTGAAGCTTTCTTT	CASSLIPTGTGGVMNTEAFF
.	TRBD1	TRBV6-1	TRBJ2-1	TGTGCCAGCAGTCTGGGACAGGGACCCTACAATGAGCAGTTCTTC	CASSLGQGPYNEQFF
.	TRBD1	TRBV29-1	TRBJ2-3	TGCAGCGTTGAAGACCAGGGGGTTAGCACAGATACGCAGTATTTT	CSVEDQGVSTDTQYF
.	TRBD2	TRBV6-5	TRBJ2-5	TGTGCCAGCCGCTGGGGGGGGAGAGAGACCCAGTACTTC	CASRWGGRETQYF
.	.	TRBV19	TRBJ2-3	TGTGCCAGTAAATACGGGAGTAGTTTGGCAGATACGCAGTATTTT	CASKYGSSLADTQYF
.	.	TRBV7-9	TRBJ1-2	TGTTCCAGCAGCAGTTTGAACAGGATTTCTAACTATGGCTACACCTTC	CSSSSLNRISNYGYTF
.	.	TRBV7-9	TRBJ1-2	TGTGCCAGCAGCTCCGTGGGGGGTCGGGGCTATGGCTACACCTTC	CASSSVGGRGYGYTF
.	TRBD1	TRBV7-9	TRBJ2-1	TGTGCCAGCAGCTCTCCTTTAGGGACAGGGGCTTACAATGAGCAGTTCTTC	CASSSPLGTGAYNEQFF
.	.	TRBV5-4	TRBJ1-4	TGTGCCAGCAGCCTAGACTCTTACAATGAAAAACTGTTTTTT	CASSLDSYNEKLFF
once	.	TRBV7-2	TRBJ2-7	TGTGCCAGCAGCCCGCGGCGGGACGACGAGCAGTACTTC	CASSPRRDDEQYF
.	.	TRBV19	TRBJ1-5	TGTGCCAGTACCCTACAGGGTCGGAGGAGCAATCAGCCCCAGCATTTT	CASTLQGRRSNQPQHF
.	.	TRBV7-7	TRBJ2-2	TGTGCCAGCAGCTTAGCGGGGGGCACCGGGGAGCTGTTTTTT	CASSLAGGTGELFF
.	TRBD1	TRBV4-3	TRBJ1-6	TGCGCCAGCAGCACCTGGACAGGGAGGGATTCACCCCTCCACTTT	CASSTWTGRDSPLHF
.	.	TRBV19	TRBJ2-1	TGTGCCAGTAGGGCGCCGGCCGGGTATAGTGAGCAGTTCTTC	CASRAPAGYSEQFF
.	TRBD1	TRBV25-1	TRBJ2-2	TGTGCCAGCAGTGAAGGGGACAGGTTCACCGGGGAGCTGTTTTTT	CASSEGDRFTGELFF
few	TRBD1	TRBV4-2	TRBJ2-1	TGTGCCAGCAGCCAAGAGGCAGGGGGCCCCAGCGAGCAGTTCTTC	CASSQEAGGPSEQFF
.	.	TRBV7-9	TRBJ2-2	TGTGCCAGCACTGGGGAGGTAGCGCAGAACACCGGGGAGCTGTTTTTT	CASTGEVAQNTGELFF
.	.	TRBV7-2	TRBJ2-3	TGTGCCAGCAGCTCAGAGGGCGGAGGCACAGATACGCAGTATTTT	CASSSEGGGTDTQYF
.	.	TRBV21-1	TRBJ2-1	TGTGCCAGCAGCAAAAAGGACAGGGTGACCTACAATGAGCAGTTCTTC	CASSKKDRVTYNEQFF
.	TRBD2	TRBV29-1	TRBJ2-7	TGCAGCGTTGAATCTCTTACTAGCGGGGGAAAGCAGTACTTC	CSVESLTSGGKQYF
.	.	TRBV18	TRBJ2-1	TGTGCCAGCTCACCACCCGGCAATGAGCAGTTCTTC	CASSPPGNEQFF
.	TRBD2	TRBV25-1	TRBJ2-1	TGTGCCAGCACCACAACTGAGCGGGGCTACAATGAGCAGTTCTTC	CASTTTERGYNEQFF
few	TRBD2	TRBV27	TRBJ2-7	TGTGCCAGCAGTCCCCTGACTAGCGGTATTTCCTACGAGCAGTACTTC	CASSPLTSGISYEQYF
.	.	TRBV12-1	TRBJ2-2	TGTGCCAGCAGCGTCCGACAGGGGAAGAACACCGGGGAGCTGTTTTTT	CASSVRQGKNTGELFF
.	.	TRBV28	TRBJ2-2	TGTGCCAGCAGTCCAGGGGACACCGGGGAGCTGTTTTTT	CASSPGDTGELFF
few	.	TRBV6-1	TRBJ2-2	TGTGCCAGCAGCCTAAGCCGGAGTCCGGGGGAGCTGTTTTTT	CASSLSRSPGELFF
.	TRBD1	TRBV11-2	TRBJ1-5	TGTGCCAGCAGCCTAAACAACTACAGGGGAGGAGGTCAGCCCCAGCATTTT	CASSLNNYRGGGQPQHF
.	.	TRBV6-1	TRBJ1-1	TGTGCCAGCAGTGACTCCTATTACACTGAAGCTTTCTTT	CASSDSYYTEAFF
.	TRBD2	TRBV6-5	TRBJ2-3	TGTGCCAGCAGTTACGATCCAGCGGGAGGCACAGATACGCAGTATTTT	CASSYDPAGGTDTQYF
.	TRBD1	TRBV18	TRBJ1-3	TGTGCCAGCTCATCACACGGGACAGGGTCTGGAAACACCATATATTTT	CASSSHGTGSGNTIYF
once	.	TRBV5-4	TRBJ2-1	TGTGCCAGCAGCGGCGGAGATGAGCAGTTCTTC	CASSGGDEQFF
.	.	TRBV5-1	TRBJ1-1	TGCGCCAGCAGCTTCGGGGACACTGAAGCTTTCTTT	CASSFGDTEAFF
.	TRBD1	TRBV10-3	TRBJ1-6	TGTGCCATCAGGACAGGGGGCGCGAGCGATAATTCACCCCTCCACTTT	CAIRTGGASDNSPLHF
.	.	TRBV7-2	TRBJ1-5	TGTGCCAGCAGCTTAGTCCACGAGAATCAGCCCCAGCATTTT	CASSLVHENQPQHF
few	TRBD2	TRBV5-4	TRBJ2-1	TGTGCCAGCAGCCGACGAAGGGCTAGCGGGAGCGTAGGGTACAATGAGCAGTTCTTC	CASSRRRASGSVGYNEQFF
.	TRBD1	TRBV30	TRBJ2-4	TGTGCCTCCCACAGGGGGAACATTCAGTACTTC	CASHRGNIQYF
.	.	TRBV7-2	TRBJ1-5	TGTGCCAGCAGCCCGCATTCAGGTCAGCCCCAGCATTTT	CASSPHSGQPQHF
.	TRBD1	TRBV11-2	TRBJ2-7	TGTGCCAGCAGCACTACAGGGGGCGACTACGAGCAGTACTTC	CASSTTGGDYEQYF
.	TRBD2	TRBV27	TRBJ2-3	TGTGCCAGCAGTCGTTGGCTAGCGGGGGCCACAGATACGCAGTATTTT	CASSRWLAGATDTQYF
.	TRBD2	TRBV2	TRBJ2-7	TGTGCCAGCAGCGCCGAAGCCGGGACTAGCGGGAGGTTTAACTCCTACGAGCAGTACTTC	CASSAEAGTSGRFNSYEQYF
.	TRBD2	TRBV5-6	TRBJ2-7	TGTGCCAGCAGCCGGACTAGCGGGGGGCCCTCCTACGAGCAGTACTTC	CASSRTSGGPSYEQYF
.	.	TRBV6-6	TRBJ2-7	TGTGCCAGCAGAGCGGATTCCTACGAGCAGTACTTC	CASRADSYEQYF
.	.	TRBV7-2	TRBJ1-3	TGTGCCAGCAGCCCAAAGACAGTTACCTCTGGAAACACCATATATTTT	CASSPKTVTSGNTIYF
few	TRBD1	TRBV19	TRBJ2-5	TGTGCCAGTCCCAGGGGGCGGGAGACCCAGTACTTC	CASPRGRETQYF
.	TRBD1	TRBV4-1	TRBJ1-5	TGCGCCAGCAGACCCGACAGGGATAATAGCAATCAGCCCCAGCATTTT	CASRPDRDNSNQPQHF
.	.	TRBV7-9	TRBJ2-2	TGTGCCAGCAGCTTACCACTCTCGAACACCGGGGAGCTGTTTTTT	CASSLPLSNTGELFF
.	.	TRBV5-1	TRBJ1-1	TGCGCCAGCAGCTTGACAGGGAACACTGAAGCTTTCTTT	CASSLTGNTEAFF
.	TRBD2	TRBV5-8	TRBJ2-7	TGTGCCAGCAGCGGGGGGACTAGCGGGAGACTTAACGAGCAGTACTTC	CASSGGTSGRLNEQYF
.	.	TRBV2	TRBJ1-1	TGTGCCAGCAGCGTCACGATACAGGACACTGAAGCTTTCTTT	CASSVTIQDTEAFF
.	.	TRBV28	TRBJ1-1	TGTGCCAGCAGTTTGCTCCCGGGGATGAACACTGAAGCTTTCTTT	CASSLLPGMNTEAFF